This TCR beta chain appears in the sequencing data of a study of response to subunit inactivated influenza vaccine. Study-level findings and limits: It was suggested by the authors that few new T cells are recruited by each seasonal influenza vaccination.

The table lists this clonotype with a few counts. Its antigen is as yet unknown. The CDR3 extends over 16 amino acids. Germline assignment: CDR1 ENHRY and CDR2 SYGVKD. V dropped 0 bases and J dropped 0 bases, with 9 bases sitting between them. TCRdb reprocessed the RT-PCR reads with MiXCR, giving one entry per CDR3 protein. The sample contains hundreds of thousands of distinct CDR3 sequences, around 18% of which appear only once. This TCR was recovered from a man aged 50 or older who received an inactivated influenza vaccine. The specimen comprised PBMCs from blood, sampled roughly 5 days after vaccination. The gene calls are TRBV10-3 and TRBJ2-1; D is ambiguous. Written as DNA, the CDR3 is TGTGCCATCAGTGAGTCGGTAGTAACCTCCTACAATGAGCAGTTCTTC. Residues: CAISESVVTSYNEQFF.